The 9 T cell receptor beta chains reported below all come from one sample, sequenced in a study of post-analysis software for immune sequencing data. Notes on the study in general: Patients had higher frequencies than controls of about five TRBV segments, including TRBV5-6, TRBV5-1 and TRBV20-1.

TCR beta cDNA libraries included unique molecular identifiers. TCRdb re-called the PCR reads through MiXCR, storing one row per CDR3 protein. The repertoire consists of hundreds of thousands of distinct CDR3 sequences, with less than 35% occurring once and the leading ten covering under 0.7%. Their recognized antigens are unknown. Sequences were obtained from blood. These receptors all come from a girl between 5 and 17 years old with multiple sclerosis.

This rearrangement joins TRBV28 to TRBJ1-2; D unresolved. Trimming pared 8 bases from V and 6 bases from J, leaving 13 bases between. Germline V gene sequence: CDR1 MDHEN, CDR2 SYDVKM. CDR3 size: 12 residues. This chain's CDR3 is CASVDGRNGYTF. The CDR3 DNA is TGTGCCAGCGTGGACGGGAGGAATGGCTACACCTTC.

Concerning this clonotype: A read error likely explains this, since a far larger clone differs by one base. CDR3 protein: CASSQDRSSYNEQYF. CDR3 DNA: TGCGCCAGCAGCCAGGACAGGAGCTCCTACAATGAGCAGTACTTC. V and J are TRBV5-1 and TRBJ2-1; 7 bases align to TRBD1. The end of the DNA is better explained by TRBJ2-7, so the J call may be wrong. The CDR3 loop spans 15 amino acids. The germline CDR1 and CDR2 sequences are SGHRS and YFSETQ.

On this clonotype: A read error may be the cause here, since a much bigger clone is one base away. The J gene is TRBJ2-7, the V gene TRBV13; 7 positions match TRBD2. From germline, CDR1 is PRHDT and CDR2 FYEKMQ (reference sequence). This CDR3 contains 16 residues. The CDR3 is CVSSLTSANRPYEQYF. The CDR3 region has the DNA TGTGTCAGCAGCTTAACTAGCGCCAACCGTCCCTACGAGCAGTACTTC.

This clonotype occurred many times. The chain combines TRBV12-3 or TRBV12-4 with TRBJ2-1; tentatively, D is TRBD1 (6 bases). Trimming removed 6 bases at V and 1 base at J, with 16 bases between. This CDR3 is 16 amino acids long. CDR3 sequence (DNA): TGTGCCAGCAGGGGGGCAGGGGTTCGGTCCTACAATGAGCAGTTCTTC. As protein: CASRGAGVRSYNEQFF.

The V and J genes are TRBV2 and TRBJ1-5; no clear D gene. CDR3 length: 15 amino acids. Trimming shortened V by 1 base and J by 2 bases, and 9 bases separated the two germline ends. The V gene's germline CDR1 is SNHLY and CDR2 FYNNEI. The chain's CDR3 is CASSEGSSRNQPQHF. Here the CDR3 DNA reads TGTGCCAGCAGTGAAGGCAGTTCACGCAATCAGCCCCAGCATTTT.

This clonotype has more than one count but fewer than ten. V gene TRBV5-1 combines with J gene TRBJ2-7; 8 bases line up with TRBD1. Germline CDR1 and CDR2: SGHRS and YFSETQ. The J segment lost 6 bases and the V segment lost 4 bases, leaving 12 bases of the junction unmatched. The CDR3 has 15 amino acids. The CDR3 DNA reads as TGCGCCAGCAGCATAGCTCAGGGGGCGCTTACCGAGCAGTACTTC. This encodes CASSIAQGALTEQYF. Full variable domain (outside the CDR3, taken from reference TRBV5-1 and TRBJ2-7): KAGVTQTPRYLIKTRGQQVTLSCSPISGHRSVSWYQQTPGQGLQFLFEYFSETQRNKGNFPGRFSGRQFSNSRSEMNVSTLELGDSALYLCASSIAQGALTEQYFGPGTRLTVT.

Here the CDR3 reads CASSSPLGRPYNEQFF. CDR3 nucleotides: TGTGCCAGCAGCTCCCCCCTTGGAAGGCCCTACAATGAGCAGTTCTTC. This chain connects TRBV12-3 or TRBV12-4 to TRBJ2-1; D remains unclear. With 6 bases removed from V and 2 bases from J, the gap between germline ends came to 17 bases. The CDR3 covers 16 residues.

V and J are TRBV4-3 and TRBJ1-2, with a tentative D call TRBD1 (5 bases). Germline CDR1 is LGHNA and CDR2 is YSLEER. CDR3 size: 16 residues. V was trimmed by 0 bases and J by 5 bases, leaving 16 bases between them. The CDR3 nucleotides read TGCGCCAGCAGCCAAGATAGGGGCTCGGGATTGTATGGCTACACCTTC. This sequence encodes CASSQDRGSGLYGYTF.

In DNA, the CDR3 is TGTGCCAGCAGAAAGACTAGCGGGGGGCCAGTTCTTTACGAGCAGTACTTC. Its protein product is CASRKTSGGPVLYEQYF. The rearrangement joins TRBV6-1 to TRBJ2-7, with TRBD2 identical over 13 bases. The CDR3 spans 17 residues. The V gene's germline CDR1 is MNHNS and CDR2 SASEGT. Trimming cost V 6 bases and J 4 bases; bases outside gene matches: 12.